In this sample, the clone carrying this T cell receptor beta chain turned up many times. What it binds is not known. The CDR3 has 13 amino acids. Germline CDR1 and CDR2: MGHDK and SYGVNS. Trimming took 2 bases from V and 5 from J, leaving 10 bases between them. Data came from immunoSEQ multiplex PCR; TCRdb stores just in-frame clones and leaves some out. Captured here are about 7,500 clones, none seen once; the top ten comprise about 9.4%. This record belongs to a study of T cells after posttransplantation cyclophosphamide. Overall study results and limits: Tissue-infiltrating T cells from skin or gut overlapped little with blood T cells. Recipient CMV seropositivity and CMV reactivation strongly tracked TRB clonality.

Cyclophosphamide on days +3 and +4 followed busulfan-fludarabine conditioning and a marrow graft. This clonotype was sampled from a female patient aged 45 to 65 who received an allogeneic stem cell transplant from a related donor, was CMV-positive, and had no GVHD. Some T cells may be provided by the graft donor. Sample: PBMCs, taken after allogeneic stem cell transplant with posttransplant cyclophosphamide. V is TRBV25-1 and J is TRBJ2-7, with TRBD1 as a possible D gene (5 bases). CDR3 region: CASSEQGLNEQYF. The CDR3, as DNA: TGTGCCAGCAGTGAACAGGGATTAAACGAGCAGTACTTC.